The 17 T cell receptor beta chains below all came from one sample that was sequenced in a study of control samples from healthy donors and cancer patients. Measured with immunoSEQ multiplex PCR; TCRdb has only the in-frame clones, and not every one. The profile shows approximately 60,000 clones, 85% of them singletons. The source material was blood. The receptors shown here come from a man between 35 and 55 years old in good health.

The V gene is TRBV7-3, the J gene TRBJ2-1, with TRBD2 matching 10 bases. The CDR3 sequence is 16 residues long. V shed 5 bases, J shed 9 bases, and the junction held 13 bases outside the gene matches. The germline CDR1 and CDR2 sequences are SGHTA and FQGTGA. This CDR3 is CASSQAPSGRWGEQFF. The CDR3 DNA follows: TGTGCCAGCAGCCAAGCCCCTAGCGGGAGATGGGGTGAGCAGTTCTTC.

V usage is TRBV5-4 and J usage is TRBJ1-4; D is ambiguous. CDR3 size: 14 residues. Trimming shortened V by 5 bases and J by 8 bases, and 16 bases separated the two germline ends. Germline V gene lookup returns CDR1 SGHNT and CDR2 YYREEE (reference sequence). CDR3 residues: CASSPIGAQEKLFF. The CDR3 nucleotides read TGTGCCAGCAGTCCCATCGGCGCCCAGGAAAAACTGTTTTTT. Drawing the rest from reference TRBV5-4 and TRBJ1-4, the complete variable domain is ETGVTQSPTHLIKTRGQQVTLRCSSQSGHNTVSWYQQALGQGPQFIFQYYREEENGRGNFPPRFSGLQFPNYSSELNVNALELDDSALYLCASSPIGAQEKLFFGSGTQLSVL.

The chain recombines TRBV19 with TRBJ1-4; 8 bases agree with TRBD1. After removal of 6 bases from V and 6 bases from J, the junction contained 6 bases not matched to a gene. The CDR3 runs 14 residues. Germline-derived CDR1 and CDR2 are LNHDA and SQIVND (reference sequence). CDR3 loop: CASRVQGADEKLFF. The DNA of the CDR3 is TGTGCCAGTAGGGTTCAGGGGGCTGATGAAAAACTGTTTTTT.

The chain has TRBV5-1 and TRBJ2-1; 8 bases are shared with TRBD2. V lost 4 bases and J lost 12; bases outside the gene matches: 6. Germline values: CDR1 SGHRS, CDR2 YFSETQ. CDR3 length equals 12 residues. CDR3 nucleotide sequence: TGCGCCAGCAGCCCGATTCGGGGGGGGCAGTTCTTC. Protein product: CASSPIRGGQFF. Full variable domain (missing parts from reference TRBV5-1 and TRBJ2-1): KAGVTQTPRYLIKTRGQQVTLSCSPISGHRSVSWYQQTPGQGLQFLFEYFSETQRNKGNFPGRFSGRQFSNSRSEMNVSTLELGDSALYLCASSPIRGGQFFGPGTRLTVL.

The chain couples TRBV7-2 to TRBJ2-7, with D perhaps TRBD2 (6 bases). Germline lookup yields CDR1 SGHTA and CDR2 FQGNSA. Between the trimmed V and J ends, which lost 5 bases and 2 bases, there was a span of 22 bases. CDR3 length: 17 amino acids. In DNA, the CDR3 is TGTGCCAGCAGCCCTTTCCCCCGGGGTAGCGGTACCTACGAGCAGTACTTC. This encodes CASSPFPRGSGTYEQYF.

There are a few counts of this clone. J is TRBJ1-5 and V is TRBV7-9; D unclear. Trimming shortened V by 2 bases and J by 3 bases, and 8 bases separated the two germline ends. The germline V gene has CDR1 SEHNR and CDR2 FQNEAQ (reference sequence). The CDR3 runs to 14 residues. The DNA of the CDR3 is TGTGCCAGCAGCTTACTTGGTTCCAATCAGCCCCAGCATTTT. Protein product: CASSLLGSNQPQHF.

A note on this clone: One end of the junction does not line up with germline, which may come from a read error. The CDR3 is CASSPLSGHRRDF. CDR3 coding DNA: TGTGCCAGCAGTCCGTTGAGCGGGCACCGAAGGGACTTC. V and J are TRBV28 and TRBJ2-7, with D possibly matching TRBD2 (6 bases). The germline V gene has CDR1 MDHEN and CDR2 SYDVKM. The CDR3 sequence is 13 residues long.

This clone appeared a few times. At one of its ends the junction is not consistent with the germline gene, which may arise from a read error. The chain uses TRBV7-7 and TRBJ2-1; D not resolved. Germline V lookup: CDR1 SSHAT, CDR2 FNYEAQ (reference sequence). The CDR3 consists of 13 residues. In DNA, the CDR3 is TGTGCTAGCAGCTTAGTTCACTTGAATGAGCAGTTCTTC. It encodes CASSLVHLNEQFF.

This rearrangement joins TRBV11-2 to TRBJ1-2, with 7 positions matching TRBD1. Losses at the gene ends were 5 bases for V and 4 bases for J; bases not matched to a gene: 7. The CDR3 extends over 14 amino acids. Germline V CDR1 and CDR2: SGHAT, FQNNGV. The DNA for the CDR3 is TGTGCCAGCAGCCCGGACAGGTTAGCCTATGGCTACACCTTC. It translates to CASSPDRLAYGYTF.

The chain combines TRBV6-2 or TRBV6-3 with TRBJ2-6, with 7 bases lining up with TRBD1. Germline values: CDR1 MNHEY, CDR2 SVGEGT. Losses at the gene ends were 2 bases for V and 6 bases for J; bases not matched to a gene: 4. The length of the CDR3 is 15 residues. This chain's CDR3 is CASSYEGGSANVLTF. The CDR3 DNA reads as TGTGCCAGCAGTTACGAAGGGGGCTCGGCCAACGTCCTGACTTTC.

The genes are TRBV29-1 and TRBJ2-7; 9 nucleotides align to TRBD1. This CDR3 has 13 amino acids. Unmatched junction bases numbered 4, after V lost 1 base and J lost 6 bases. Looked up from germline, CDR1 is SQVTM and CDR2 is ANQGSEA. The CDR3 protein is CSVEVDRGGEQYF. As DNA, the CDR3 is TGCAGCGTTGAAGTAGACAGGGGGGGCGAGCAGTACTTC.

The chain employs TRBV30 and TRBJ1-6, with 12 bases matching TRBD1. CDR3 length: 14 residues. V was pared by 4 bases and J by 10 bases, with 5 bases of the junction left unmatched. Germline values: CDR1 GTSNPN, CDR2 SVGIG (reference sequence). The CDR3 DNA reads TGTGCCTGGACCTCCGGGACAGGGGGCTCACCCCTCCACTTT. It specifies CAWTSGTGGSPLHF.

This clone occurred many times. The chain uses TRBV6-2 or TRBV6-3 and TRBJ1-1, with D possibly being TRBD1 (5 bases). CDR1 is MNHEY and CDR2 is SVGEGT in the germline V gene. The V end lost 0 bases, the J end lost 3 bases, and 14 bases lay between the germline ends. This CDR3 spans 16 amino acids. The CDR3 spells CASSYSIEGFDTEAFF. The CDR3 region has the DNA TGTGCCAGCAGTTACTCGATTGAGGGGTTCGACACTGAAGCTTTCTTT.

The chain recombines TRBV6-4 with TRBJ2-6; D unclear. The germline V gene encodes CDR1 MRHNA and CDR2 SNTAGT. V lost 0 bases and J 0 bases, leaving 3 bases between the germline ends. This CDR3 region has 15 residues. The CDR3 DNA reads TGTGCCAGCAGTGACTCGAACTCTGGGGCCAACGTCCTGACTTTC. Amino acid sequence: CASSDSNSGANVLTF.

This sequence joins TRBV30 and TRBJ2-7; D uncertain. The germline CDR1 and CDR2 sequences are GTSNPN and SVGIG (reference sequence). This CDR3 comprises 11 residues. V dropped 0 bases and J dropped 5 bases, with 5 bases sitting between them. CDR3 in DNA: TGTGCCTGGAGTGTAGGCGACGAGCAGTACTTC. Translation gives CAWSVGDEQYF. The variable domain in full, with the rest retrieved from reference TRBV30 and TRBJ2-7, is SQTIHQWPATLVQPVGSPLSLECTVEGTSNPNLYWYRQAAGRGLQLLFYSVGIGQISSEVPQNLSASRPQDRQFILSSKKLLLSDSGFYLCAWSVGDEQYFGPGTRLTVT.

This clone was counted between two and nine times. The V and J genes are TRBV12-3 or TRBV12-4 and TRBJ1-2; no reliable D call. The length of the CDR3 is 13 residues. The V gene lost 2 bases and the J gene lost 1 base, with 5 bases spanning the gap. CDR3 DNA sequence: TGTGCCAGCAGTTTAAGCAGTAACTATGGCTACACCTTC. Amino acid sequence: CASSLSSNYGYTF.

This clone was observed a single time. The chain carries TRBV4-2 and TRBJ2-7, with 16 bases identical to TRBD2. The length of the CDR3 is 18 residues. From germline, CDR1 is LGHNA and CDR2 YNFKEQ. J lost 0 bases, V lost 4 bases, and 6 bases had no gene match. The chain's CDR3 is CASSLGTSGRARSYEQYF. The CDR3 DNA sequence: TGTGCCAGCAGCCTAGGGACTAGCGGGAGGGCCCGCTCCTACGAGCAGTACTTC.